A selection of T cell receptor beta chains follows, all from one sample in a study of T cells in Graves' hyperthyroidism and ophthalmopathy. TCRdb recomputed calls from the multiplex PCR reads with MiXCR, one row per CDR3 protein. The sample comprises 200,000 to 250,000 distinct CDR3 sequences, around 24% of which are singletons, and under 40% rests with the top ten. Sequences were obtained from blood. The receptors shown here come from a woman aged 40 to 50 with Graves' ophthalmopathy. Each CDR3 is given with its conserved first and last residue. Fields, in order: V gene, D gene, J gene, clone size, CDR3 protein, CDR3 DNA. The D gene is left open where the match is weak. Clone size is not always given. Where it is, it says once, few, many or a class for expanded clones.

TRBV6-1	-	TRBJ1-1	-	CASRLIGWETEAFF	TGTGCCAGCCGCCTGATTGGTTGGGAAACTGAAGCTTTCTTT
TRBV20-1	TRBD2	TRBJ2-2	many	CSAFGLAGGSGGELFF	TGCAGTGCTTTCGGACTAGCGGGAGGGTCCGGCGGGGAGCTGTTTTTT
TRBV19	-	TRBJ1-1	-	CASTWNTEAFF	TGTGCCAGTACGTGGAACACTGAAGCTTTCTTT
TRBV19	-	TRBJ2-5	many	CASSTLPTSQETQYF	TGTGCCAGTAGTACCCTACCGACTAGCCAAGAGACCCAGTACTTC
TRBV6-5	-	TRBJ1-5	-	CASRLPGGNQPQHF	TGTGCCAGCAGATTACCAGGTGGCAATCAGCCCCAGCATTTT
TRBV27	-	TRBJ1-1	-	CASNADRTLNTEAFF	TGTGCCAGCAATGCCGATCGGACGCTGAACACTGAAGCTTTCTTT
TRBV6-5	-	TRBJ1-5	many	CASSYSTARVSDLRMNQPQHF	TGTGCCAGCAGTTACTCGACTGCCCGGGTCTCAGACTTAAGGATGAATCAGCCCCAGCATTTT
TRBV28	-	TRBJ1-3	-	CASSLSLTPGGGRVTIYF	TGTGCCAGCAGTTTAAGTCTCACCCCCGGGGGGGGTCGGGTCACCATATATTTT
TRBV19	TRBD1	TRBJ2-2	many	CASSIVVGQGAGELFF	TGTGCCAGTAGTATAGTCGTCGGACAGGGAGCCGGGGAGCTGTTTTTT
TRBV28	TRBD1	TRBJ2-7	-	CASSLGTGGETSYEQYF	TGTGCCAGCAGTTTAGGGACAGGGGGTGAAACATCCTACGAGCAGTACTTC
TRBV6-5	-	TRBJ1-2	many	CASSLLVGGGGYGYTF	TGTGCCAGCTCCCTACTCGTTGGCGGGGGAGGGTATGGCTACACCTTC
TRBV19	-	TRBJ2-7	many	CASSMTDSASYEQYF	TGTGCCAGTAGTATGACGGACAGTGCCTCCTACGAGCAGTACTTC
TRBV30	-	TRBJ2-4	many	CAWSVPGTEKNIQYF	TGTGCCTGGAGTGTACCCGGGACGGAAAAAAACATTCAGTACTTC
TRBV9	TRBD2	TRBJ2-7	many	CASSPRGGASYEQYF	TGTGCCAGCAGCCCGCGGGGGGGGGCGTCCTACGAGCAGTACTTC
TRBV9	-	TRBJ1-1	-	CASSRGGGLGTEAFF	TGTGCCAGCAGCCGAGGGGGGGGTCTCGGCACTGAAGCTTTCTTT
TRBV18	-	TRBJ2-2	few	CASSPPLGQSNTGELFF	TGTGCCAGCTCACCACCCCTAGGACAGTCGAACACCGGGGAGCTGTTTTTT
TRBV12-3/TRBV12-4	TRBD1	TRBJ1-5	-	CASMTGDDSNQPQHF	TGTGCCAGCATGACAGGGGACGATAGCAATCAGCCCCAGCATTTT
TRBV14	-	TRBJ1-2	many	CASSRYTGYGYTF	TGTGCCAGCAGCCGTTATACAGGATATGGCTACACCTTC
TRBV10-3	TRBD1	TRBJ1-1	many	CATTGAGGRNTEAFF	TGTGCCACCACGGGAGCAGGGGGCCGGAACACTGAAGCTTTCTTT